Below, 4 T cell receptor beta chains from the same sample are listed, as sequenced in a study of cytomegalovirus exposure and HLA in healthy donors. Amplification used 60 Vbeta primers and 13 Jbeta primers. Measured with immunoSEQ multiplex PCR; TCRdb has only the in-frame clones, and not every one. The table includes roughly 190,000 clones, about 12% detected once. The sample was PBMCs. The receptors stem from a man aged 45-65 years in good health and CMV-seropositive.

The V gene is TRBV7-2, the J gene TRBJ1-5; D might be TRBD1 (5 bases). CDR3 size: 12 residues. V was shortened by 7 bases and J by 7 bases, with 11 bases between the two germline ends. Per the germline V gene, CDR1 is SGHTA and CDR2 is FQGNSA. The CDR3 spells CASTSGGQPQHF. The CDR3 region has the DNA TGTGCCAGCACCTCGGGGGGGCAGCCCCAGCATTTT. The entire variable domain, with the rest obtained from reference TRBV7-2 and TRBJ1-5, is as follows: GAGVSQSPSNKVTEKGKDVELRCDPISGHTALYWYRQSLGQGLEFLIYFQGNSAPDKSGLPSDRFSAERTGGSVSTLTIQRTQQEDSAVYLCASTSGGQPQHFGDGTRLSIL.

A few counts support this clone. V is TRBV5-6 and J is TRBJ2-7; D gene unclear. The germline V gene encodes CDR1 SGHDT and CDR2 YYEEEE. CDR3 size: 12 residues. The V gene lost 1 base and the J gene lost 5 bases, with 7 bases spanning the gap. CDR3: CASSLTRDEQYF. CDR3 DNA: TGTGCCAGCAGCTTGACTCGGGACGAGCAGTACTTC.

The chain recombines TRBV30 with TRBJ2-5; no reliable D call. The end of the DNA is better explained by TRBJ2-7, so the J call may be wrong. Germline assignment: CDR1 GTSNPN and CDR2 SVGIG (reference sequence). The length of the CDR3 is 12 residues. The CDR3 region is CAWTNNGYEQYF. The CDR3 bases are TGTGCCTGGACGAACAACGGGTACGAGCAGTACTTC.

The chain links TRBV7-9 to TRBJ2-3; possible D gene TRBD1, 6 bases. V dropped 6 bases and J dropped 2 bases, with 21 bases sitting between them. CDR3 length equals 17 residues. The germline CDR1 and CDR2 sequences are SEHNR and FQNEAQ (reference sequence). CDR3 amino acids: CASSQRRGEGSTDTQYF. The CDR3, as DNA: TGTGCCAGCAGTCAGCGCAGGGGCGAAGGTTCCACAGATACGCAGTATTTT. The full variable domain, with the rest looked up from reference TRBV7-9 and TRBJ2-3, is DTGVSQNPRHKITKRGQNVTFRCDPISEHNRLYWYRQTLGQGPEFLTYFQNEAQLEKSRLLSDRFSAERPKGSFSTLEIQRTEQGDSAMYLCASSQRRGEGSTDTQYFGPGTRLTVL.